Below, 5 T cell receptor beta chains from the same sample are listed, as sequenced in a study of control samples from healthy donors and cancer patients. The protocol was immunoSEQ multiplex PCR, while the TCRdb copy is restricted to in-frame clones and leaves out a portion. The sample includes 90,000 to 150,000 clones, around 92% seen only once; the top ten take 40%. Sequenced material: blood. These receptors originate from a man aged 45-65 years in good health.

The chain uses TRBV18 and TRBJ2-7, with unresolved D. V was pared by 6 bases and J by 4 bases, with 7 bases between. The CDR3 is made up of 11 amino acids. Germline-derived CDR1 and CDR2 are KGHSH and LQKENI. The CDR3 sequence: CASSLLYEQYF. The CDR3 DNA reads as TGTGCCAGCTCTCTTCTATACGAGCAGTACTTC.

The chain recombines TRBV29-1 with TRBJ1-2, with D possibly TRBD1 on 5 matching bases. The ends were cut back, 7 bases at V and 6 bases at J, with 18 bases in the middle. CDR1 and CDR2 from the germline V gene are SQVTM and ANQGSEA. The CDR3 loop spans 13 amino acids. The CDR3 spells CSALPPGFDGYTF. Here the CDR3 DNA reads TGCAGCGCCCTGCCTCCAGGGTTTGATGGCTACACCTTC.

The rearrangement uses TRBV9 and TRBJ2-7; no clear D. Germline CDR1 is SGDLS and CDR2 is YYNGEE. The CDR3 is 14 amino acids. Between the trimmed V and J ends, which lost 0 bases and 2 bases, there was a span of 9 bases. The CDR3 is CASSVAPGPYEQYF. The CDR3 DNA is TGTGCCAGCAGCGTAGCTCCTGGACCCTACGAGCAGTACTTC.

This chain uses TRBV24-1 with TRBJ1-4; weak D call: TRBD1 (6 bases). From germline, CDR1 is KGHDR and CDR2 SFDVKD. Trimming pared 4 bases from V and 8 bases from J, leaving 16 bases between. This CDR3 has 15 amino acids. CDR3 sequence: CATSERGQGGEKLFF. In DNA form, the CDR3 reads TGTGCCACCAGTGAACGGGGGCAGGGAGGAGAAAAACTGTTTTTT.

The J gene is TRBJ2-7, the V gene TRBV7-9; 11 positions match TRBD2. Germline V CDR1 and CDR2: SEHNR, FQNEAQ (reference sequence). V lost 3 bases, J lost 9 bases, and 13 bases stayed unmatched. This CDR3 region has 16 residues. CDR3 in DNA: TGTGCCAGCAGCTTCCCGTCGGGACTAGCGGTTCCAAGGCAGTACTTC. This encodes CASSFPSGLAVPRQYF.